The rows below give T cell receptor beta chains drawn from one sample of a study of regulatory T cells in long-lasting Graves disease. TCRdb recomputed calls from the multiplex PCR reads with MiXCR, one row per CDR3 protein. The table lists 380,000 or so distinct CDR3 sequences, about 16% of them singletons. These data were likewise used in another study, on T cells in Graves' hyperthyroidism and ophthalmopathy.

Here the sequenced sample was peripheral blood mononuclear cells (PBMCs), taken at new diagnosis, from a patient treated with antithyroid drugs. These receptors came from a woman aged 18-29 years with Graves disease. Each CDR3 is given with its conserved first and last residue. D genes are given only for firm matches. Clone size is stated in some rows and not others, as once, few, many or a class when expanded.

clone size: many; D gene: NA; V gene: TRBV28; J gene: TRBJ2-7; CDR3 DNA: TGTGCCAGCGGACAGAGACAATCCTACGAGCAGTACTTC; CDR3 protein: CASGQRQSYEQYF
clone size: many; D gene: NA; V gene: TRBV9; J gene: TRBJ2-3; CDR3 DNA: TGTGCCAGCAGCGTAGACACGAAGCGCACAGATACGCAGTATTTT; CDR3 protein: CASSVDTKRTDTQYF
clone size: many; D gene: NA; V gene: TRBV9; J gene: TRBJ2-5; CDR3 DNA: TGTGCCAGCAGCGTAGGGGATACCGGGACTCAAGAGACCCAGTACTTC; CDR3 protein: CASSVGDTGTQETQYF
clone size: NA; D gene: NA; V gene: TRBV6-1; J gene: TRBJ2-3; CDR3 DNA: TGTGCCAGCAGGGTGGACTTATACACAGATACGCAGTATTTT; CDR3 protein: CASRVDLYTDTQYF
clone size: many; D gene: TRBD1; V gene: TRBV3-1; J gene: TRBJ1-2; CDR3 DNA: TGTGCCAGCAGCCAGTACCCGACAGGGGACTATGGCTACACCTTC; CDR3 protein: CASSQYPTGDYGYTF
clone size: many; D gene: NA; V gene: TRBV3-1; J gene: TRBJ1-5; CDR3 DNA: TGTGCCAGCAGCCAAGACAGGAGGAATCAGCCCCAGCATTTT; CDR3 protein: CASSQDRRNQPQHF
clone size: many; D gene: TRBD2; V gene: TRBV5-1; J gene: TRBJ2-3; CDR3 DNA: TGCGCCAGCAGCGGCGGGAGGGCCAAAGATACGCAGTATTTT; CDR3 protein: CASSGGRAKDTQYF
clone size: few; D gene: NA; V gene: TRBV19; J gene: TRBJ2-2; CDR3 DNA: TGTGCCAGTACCCAGGTGAAGCTTTCCGGGGAGCTGTTTTTT; CDR3 protein: CASTQVKLSGELFF
clone size: many; D gene: NA; V gene: TRBV3-1; J gene: TRBJ1-5; CDR3 DNA: TGTGCCAGCAGCCAACCCCCCATGCCCCAGCATTTT; CDR3 protein: CASSQPPMPQHF
clone size: many; D gene: TRBD1; V gene: TRBV27; J gene: TRBJ1-6; CDR3 DNA: TGTGCCAGCACTTTCCTAGGGCAGGGGGCTTGGGGCCTTTCACCCCTCCACTTT; CDR3 protein: CASTFLGQGAWGLSPLHF
clone size: many; D gene: NA; V gene: TRBV2; J gene: TRBJ2-2; CDR3 DNA: TGTGCCAGCAAGGAGGTAGCTGTCAACACCGGGGAGCTGTTTTTT; CDR3 protein: CASKEVAVNTGELFF
clone size: many; D gene: NA; V gene: TRBV5-1; J gene: TRBJ2-1; CDR3 DNA: TGCGCCAGCAGCTTCAGGGGTGAAACGACCAATGAGCAGTTCTTC; CDR3 protein: CASSFRGETTNEQFF
clone size: few; D gene: TRBD1; V gene: TRBV7-9; J gene: TRBJ2-2; CDR3 DNA: TGTGCCAGCAGCTTATCCGGGACAGGGAACACCGGGGAGCTGTTTTTT; CDR3 protein: CASSLSGTGNTGELFF
clone size: few; D gene: NA; V gene: TRBV11-1; J gene: TRBJ2-5; CDR3 DNA: TGTGCCAGCAGCCGCGGAGCCTGGGAGACCCAGTACTTC; CDR3 protein: CASSRGAWETQYF
clone size: few; D gene: NA; V gene: TRBV12-3/TRBV12-4; J gene: TRBJ1-6; CDR3 DNA: TGTGCTTGGGCTTTCCCCCTCCACTTT; CDR3 protein: CAWAFPLHF
clone size: many; D gene: NA; V gene: TRBV5-6; J gene: TRBJ2-7; CDR3 DNA: TGTGCCAGCAGCTTGTTTGCCGCGAAGGACTCCTTCGAGCAGTACTTC; CDR3 protein: CASSLFAAKDSFEQYF
clone size: many; D gene: TRBD1; V gene: TRBV6-1; J gene: TRBJ2-1; CDR3 DNA: TGTGCCAGCAGCGCTTGGGACAGGTACAATGAGCAGTTCTTC; CDR3 protein: CASSAWDRYNEQFF
clone size: NA; D gene: NA; V gene: TRBV7-6; J gene: TRBJ2-1; CDR3 DNA: TGTGCCAGCAGCTTTGGGGTCTTGGATGAGCAGTTCTTC; CDR3 protein: CASSFGVLDEQFF
clone size: NA; D gene: TRBD2; V gene: TRBV4-1; J gene: TRBJ2-5; CDR3 DNA: TGCGCCAGCCGCGGGCCGGGACTAGCGGGACAAGAGACCCAGTACTTC; CDR3 protein: CASRGPGLAGQETQYF
clone size: NA; D gene: NA; V gene: TRBV19; J gene: TRBJ2-7; CDR3 DNA: TGTGCCAGTAGTGGTCAGGCAGGACCCGATTACGAGCAGTACTTC; CDR3 protein: CASSGQAGPDYEQYF
clone size: many; D gene: NA; V gene: TRBV12-3/TRBV12-4; J gene: TRBJ2-7; CDR3 DNA: TGTGCCAGCAGTTTAGATACGGTAACCTACGAGCAGTACTTC; CDR3 protein: CASSLDTVTYEQYF
clone size: many; D gene: TRBD2; V gene: TRBV12-3/TRBV12-4; J gene: TRBJ2-1; CDR3 DNA: TGTGCCAGCAGTCCTAGCGGGGGCTCCTACAATGAGCAGTTCTTC; CDR3 protein: CASSPSGGSYNEQFF
clone size: many; D gene: NA; V gene: TRBV18; J gene: TRBJ1-5; CDR3 DNA: TGTGCCAGCTCACCACAGGACGACGCCTGGAATCAGCCCCAGCATTTT; CDR3 protein: CASSPQDDAWNQPQHF
clone size: NA; D gene: NA; V gene: TRBV7-8; J gene: TRBJ2-7; CDR3 DNA: TGTGCCAGCAGCTTGGGAACGGACAGAAGATCCTACGAGCAGTACTTC; CDR3 protein: CASSLGTDRRSYEQYF
clone size: few; D gene: TRBD2; V gene: TRBV10-3; J gene: TRBJ2-2; CDR3 DNA: TGTGCCATCAGTGAAGGACGGACTAGCGGCGGGGAGCTGTTTTTT; CDR3 protein: CAISEGRTSGGELFF
clone size: many; D gene: TRBD2; V gene: TRBV27; J gene: TRBJ2-3; CDR3 DNA: TGTGCCAGCAGTTTATCGCGGGGACTAGTAGGAGATACGCAGTATTTT; CDR3 protein: CASSLSRGLVGDTQYF
clone size: NA; D gene: NA; V gene: TRBV27; J gene: TRBJ2-3; CDR3 DNA: TGTGCCAGCTCCCACGGAGGTCTCCCAGATACGCAGTATTTT; CDR3 protein: CASSHGGLPDTQYF
clone size: many; D gene: NA; V gene: TRBV11-1; J gene: TRBJ2-3; CDR3 DNA: TGTGCCAGCAGCTTGGGGGAACCCACAGATACGCAGTATTTT; CDR3 protein: CASSLGEPTDTQYF
clone size: NA; D gene: TRBD2; V gene: TRBV7-2; J gene: TRBJ2-3; CDR3 DNA: TGTGCCAGCAGCGACGGACTAGCGGGGGGGCCGGGAGATACGCAGTATTTT; CDR3 protein: CASSDGLAGGPGDTQYF